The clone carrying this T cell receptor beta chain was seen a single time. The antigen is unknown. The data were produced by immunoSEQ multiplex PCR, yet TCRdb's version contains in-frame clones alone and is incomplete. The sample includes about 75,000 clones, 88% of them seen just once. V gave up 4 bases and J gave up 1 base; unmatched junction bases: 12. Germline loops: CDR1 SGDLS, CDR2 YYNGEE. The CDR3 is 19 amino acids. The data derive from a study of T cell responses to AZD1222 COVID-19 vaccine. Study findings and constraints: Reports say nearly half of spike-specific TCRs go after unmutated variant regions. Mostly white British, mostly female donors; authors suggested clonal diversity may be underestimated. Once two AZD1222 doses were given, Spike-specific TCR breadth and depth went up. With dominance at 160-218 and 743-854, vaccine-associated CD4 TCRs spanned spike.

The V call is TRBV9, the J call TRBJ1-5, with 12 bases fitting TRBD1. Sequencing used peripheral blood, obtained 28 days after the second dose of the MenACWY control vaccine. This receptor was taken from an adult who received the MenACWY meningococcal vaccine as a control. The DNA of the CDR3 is TGTGCCAGCAGCCCCGGGACAGGGGGCTTTAGTGGGAGCAATCAGCCCCAGCATTTT. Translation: CASSPGTGGFSGSNQPQHF.